This T cell receptor (beta chain) was retrieved from a study of cytomegalovirus exposure and HLA in healthy donors. PCR used 60 Vbeta primers and 13 Jbeta primers. Clones were sequenced by immunoSEQ multiplex PCR, and TCRdb holds only the in-frame ones, with some missing. There are around 200,000 clones in the sample; roughly 80% occur only once, and about 1.7% lies in the top ten. Germline V gives CDR1 SGHAT, CDR2 FQNNGV. The CDR3 is 11 residues long. The V end was cut by 5 bases, the J end by 4 bases, with 3 bases between. The rearrangement joins TRBV11-2 to TRBJ2-4; the D is unclear. This TCR came from a man between 50 and 59 years old in good health and CMV-seronegative. Source material: PBMCs. CDR3 protein: CASSLKNIQYF. CDR3 nucleotides: TGTGCCAGCAGCCTAAAAAACATTCAGTACTTC.